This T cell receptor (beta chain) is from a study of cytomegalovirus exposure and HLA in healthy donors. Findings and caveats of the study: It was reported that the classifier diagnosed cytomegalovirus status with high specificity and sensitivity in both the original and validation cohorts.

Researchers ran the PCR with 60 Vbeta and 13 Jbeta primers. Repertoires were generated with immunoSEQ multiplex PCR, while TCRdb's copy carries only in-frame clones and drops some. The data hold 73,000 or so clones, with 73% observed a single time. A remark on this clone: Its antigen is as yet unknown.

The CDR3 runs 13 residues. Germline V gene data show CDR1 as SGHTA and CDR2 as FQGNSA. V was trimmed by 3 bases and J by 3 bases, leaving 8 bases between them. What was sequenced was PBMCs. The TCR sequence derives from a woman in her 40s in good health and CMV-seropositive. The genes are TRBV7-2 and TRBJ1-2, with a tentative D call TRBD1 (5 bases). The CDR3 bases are TGTGCCAGCAGCTTTGGGGCTGACTATGGCTACACCTTC. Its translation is CASSFGADYGYTF.